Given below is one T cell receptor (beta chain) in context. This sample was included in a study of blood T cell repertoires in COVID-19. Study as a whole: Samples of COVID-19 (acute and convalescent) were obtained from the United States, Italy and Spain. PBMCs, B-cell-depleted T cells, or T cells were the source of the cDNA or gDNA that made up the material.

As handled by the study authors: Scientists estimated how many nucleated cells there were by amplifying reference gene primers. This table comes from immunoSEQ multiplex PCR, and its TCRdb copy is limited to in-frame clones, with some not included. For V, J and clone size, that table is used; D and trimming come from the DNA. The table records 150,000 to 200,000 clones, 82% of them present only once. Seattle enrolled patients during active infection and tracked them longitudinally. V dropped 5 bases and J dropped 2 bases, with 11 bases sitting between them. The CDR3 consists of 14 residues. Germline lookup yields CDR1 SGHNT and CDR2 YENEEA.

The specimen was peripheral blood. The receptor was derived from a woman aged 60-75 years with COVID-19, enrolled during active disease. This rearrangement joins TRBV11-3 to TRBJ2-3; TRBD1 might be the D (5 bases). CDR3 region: CASSKDRDTDTQYF. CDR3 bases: TGTGCCAGCAGCAAAGACAGAGACACAGATACGCAGTATTTT.